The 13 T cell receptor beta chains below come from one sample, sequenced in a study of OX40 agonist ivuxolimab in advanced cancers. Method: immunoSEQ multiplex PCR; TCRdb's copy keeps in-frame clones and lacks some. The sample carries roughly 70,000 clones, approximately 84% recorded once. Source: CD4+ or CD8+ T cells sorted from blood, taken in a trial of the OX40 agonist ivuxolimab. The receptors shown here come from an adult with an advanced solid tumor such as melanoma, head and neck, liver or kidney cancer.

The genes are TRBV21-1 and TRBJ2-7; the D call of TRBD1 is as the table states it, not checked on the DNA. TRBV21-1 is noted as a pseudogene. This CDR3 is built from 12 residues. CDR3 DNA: TGTGCCAGACCCGACAGGGGCTACGAGCAGTACTTC. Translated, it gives CARPDRGYEQYF.

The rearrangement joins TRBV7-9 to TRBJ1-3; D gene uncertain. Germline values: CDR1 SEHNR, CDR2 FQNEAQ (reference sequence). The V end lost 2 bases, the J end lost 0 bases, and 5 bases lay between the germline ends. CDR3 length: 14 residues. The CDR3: CASSLRVSGNTIYF. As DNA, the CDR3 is TGTGCCAGCAGCTTAAGGGTCTCTGGAAACACCATATATTTT.

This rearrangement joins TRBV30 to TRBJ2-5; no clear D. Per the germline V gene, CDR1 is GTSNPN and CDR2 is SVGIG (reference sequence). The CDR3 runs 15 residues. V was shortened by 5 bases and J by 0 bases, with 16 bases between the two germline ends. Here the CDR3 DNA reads TGTGCCTGGGCACGGAGCGAACCCCACCAAGAGACCCAGTACTTC. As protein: CAWARSEPHQETQYF.

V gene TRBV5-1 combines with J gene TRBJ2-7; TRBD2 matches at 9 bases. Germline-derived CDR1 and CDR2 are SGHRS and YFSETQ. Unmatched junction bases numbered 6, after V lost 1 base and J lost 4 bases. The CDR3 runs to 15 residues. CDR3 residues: CASSLFAAGGYEQYF. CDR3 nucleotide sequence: TGCGCCAGCAGCTTGTTTGCAGCGGGAGGTTACGAGCAGTACTTC.

This CDR3 reads CASSEGQATLYEQYF. The CDR3 nucleotides read TGTGCCAGCAGTGAAGGACAGGCCACCCTCTACGAGCAGTACTTC. The chain carries TRBV6-1 and TRBJ2-5; TRBD1 might be the D (6 bases). The tail of the sequence fits TRBJ2-7 better, so the J call may be wrong. The CDR3 contains 15 residues. Germline CDR1 MNHNS, CDR2 SASEGT.

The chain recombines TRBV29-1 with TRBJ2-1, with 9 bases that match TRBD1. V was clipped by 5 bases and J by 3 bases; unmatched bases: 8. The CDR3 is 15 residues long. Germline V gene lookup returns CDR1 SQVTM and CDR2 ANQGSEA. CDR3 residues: CSVTRGTGSYNEQFF. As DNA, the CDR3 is TGCAGCGTTACGAGAGGGACAGGGAGCTACAATGAGCAGTTCTTC.

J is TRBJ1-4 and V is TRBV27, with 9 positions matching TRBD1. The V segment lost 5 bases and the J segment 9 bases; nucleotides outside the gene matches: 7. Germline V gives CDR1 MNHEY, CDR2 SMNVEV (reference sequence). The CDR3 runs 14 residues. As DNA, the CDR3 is TGTGCCAGCAGTCCCGGGGACAGGGACAAAAAACTGTTTTTT. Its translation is CASSPGDRDKKLFF.

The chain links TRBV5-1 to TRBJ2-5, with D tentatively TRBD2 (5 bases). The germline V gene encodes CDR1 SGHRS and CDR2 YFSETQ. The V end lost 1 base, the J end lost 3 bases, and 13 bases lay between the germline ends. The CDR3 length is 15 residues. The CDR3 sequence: CASSLWGVTEETQYF. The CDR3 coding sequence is TGCGCCAGCAGCTTGTGGGGAGTGACGGAAGAGACCCAGTACTTC.

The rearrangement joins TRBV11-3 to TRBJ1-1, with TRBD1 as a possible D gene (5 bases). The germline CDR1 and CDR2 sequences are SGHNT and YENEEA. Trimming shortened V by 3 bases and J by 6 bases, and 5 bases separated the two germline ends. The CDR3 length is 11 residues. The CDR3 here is CASSFRAEAFF. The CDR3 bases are TGTGCCAGCAGCTTCAGGGCTGAAGCTTTCTTT.

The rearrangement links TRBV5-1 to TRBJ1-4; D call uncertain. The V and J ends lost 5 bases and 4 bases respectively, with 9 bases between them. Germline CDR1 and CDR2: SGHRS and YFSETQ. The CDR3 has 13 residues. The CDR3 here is CASRDGNNEKLFF. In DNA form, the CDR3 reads TGCGCCAGCAGGGACGGCAATAATGAAAAACTGTTTTTT.

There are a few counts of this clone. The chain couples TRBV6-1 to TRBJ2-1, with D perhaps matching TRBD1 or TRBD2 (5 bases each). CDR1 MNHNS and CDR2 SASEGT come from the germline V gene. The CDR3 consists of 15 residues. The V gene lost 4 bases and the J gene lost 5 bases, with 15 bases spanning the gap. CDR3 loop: CASSASGTYNNEQFF. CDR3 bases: TGTGCCAGCAGTGCCTCCGGGACGTACAACAATGAGCAGTTCTTC.

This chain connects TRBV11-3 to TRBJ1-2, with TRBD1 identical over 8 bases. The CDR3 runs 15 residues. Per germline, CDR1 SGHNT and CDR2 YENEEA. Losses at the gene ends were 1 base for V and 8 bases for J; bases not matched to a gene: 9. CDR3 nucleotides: TGTGCCAGCAGCTTAGGAGGACAGGGATCTCGGGGCTACACCTTC. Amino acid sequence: CASSLGGQGSRGYTF.

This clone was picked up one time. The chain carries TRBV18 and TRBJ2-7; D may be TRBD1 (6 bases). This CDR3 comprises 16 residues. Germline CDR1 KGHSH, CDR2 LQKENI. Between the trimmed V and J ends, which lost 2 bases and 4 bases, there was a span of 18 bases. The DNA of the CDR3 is TGTGCCAGCTCACCATTTCGACAGGTTGAGGGTTACGAGCAGTACTTC. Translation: CASSPFRQVEGYEQYF. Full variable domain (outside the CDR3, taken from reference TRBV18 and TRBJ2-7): NAGVMQNPRHLVRRRGQEARLRCSPMKGHSHVYWYRQLPEEGLKFMVYLQKENIIDESGMPKERFSAEFPKEGPSILRIQQVVRGDSAAYFCASSPFRQVEGYEQYFGPGTRLTVT.